A selection of T cell receptor beta chains follows, all from one sample in a study of OX40 agonist ivuxolimab in advanced cancers. Data came from immunoSEQ multiplex PCR; TCRdb stores just in-frame clones and leaves some out. The table lists 75,000 to 100,000 clones, under 85% of them singletons. The sequencing here drew on CD4+ or CD8+ T cells sorted from blood, taken in a trial of the OX40 agonist ivuxolimab. The source is an adult with an advanced solid tumor such as melanoma, head and neck, liver or kidney cancer. Each CDR3 is given with its conserved first and last residue. The D gene is left open where the match is weak. Size is stated for part of the rows, as once, few or many counts, or as a class when the clone is expanded.

abundance	d_gene	v_gene	j_gene	CDR3aa	CDR3nt
-	TRBD2	TRBV7-8	TRBJ2-7	CASSPWIAGPSYEQYF	TGTGCCAGCAGCCCCTGGATAGCGGGACCCTCCTACGAGCAGTACTTC
-	-	TRBV6-5	TRBJ1-2	CASSYSPGSLYGYTF	TGTGCCAGCAGTTACTCGCCAGGGAGCCTCTATGGCTACACCTTC
-	-	TRBV18	TRBJ2-2	CASSPVRLNTGELFF	TGTGCCAGCTCACCGGTACGACTGAACACCGGGGAGCTGTTTTTT
-	-	TRBV7-9	TRBJ2-7	CASSSMSGYEQYF	TGTGCCAGCAGCTCCATGTCCGGCTACGAGCAGTACTTC
-	-	TRBV5-6	TRBJ2-7	CASSLAIAAEQYF	TGTGCCAGCAGCTTGGCCATAGCGGCCGAGCAGTACTTC
-	TRBD2	TRBV7-9	TRBJ2-7	CASSKRTSGSRYEQYF	TGTGCCAGCAGCAAACGTACTAGCGGGAGCCGCTACGAGCAGTACTTC
once	TRBD2	TRBV15	TRBJ2-5	CATSRYSGSGETQYF	TGTGCCACCAGCAGGTATAGCGGGAGTGGAGAGACCCAGTACTTC
-	-	TRBV6-5	TRBJ2-7	CASSFDPRGYEQYF	TGTGCCAGCAGTTTTGACCCCCGAGGCTACGAGCAGTACTTC
-	-	TRBV15	TRBJ1-1	CATSTQRRGGGEAFF	TGTGCCACCAGCACCCAACGTCGGGGGGGTGGGGAAGCTTTCTTT
-	-	TRBV7-9	TRBJ2-2	CASSLMTTGELFF	TGTGCCAGCAGCTTAATGACCACCGGGGAGCTGTTTTTT
-	-	TRBV2	TRBJ1-1	CASGEVKTEAFF	TGTGCCAGCGGGGAAGTGAAGACTGAAGCTTTCTTT
-	TRBD2	TRBV7-2	TRBJ2-7	CASSAASGGAGVYEQYF	TGTGCCAGCAGCGCAGCTAGCGGGGGGGCCGGAGTCTACGAGCAGTACTTC
-	TRBD2	TRBV11-2	TRBJ2-3	CASSLVAGGGTDTQYF	TGTGCCAGCAGCTTAGTAGCGGGGGGTGGTACAGATACGCAGTATTTT
-	-	TRBV7-2	TRBJ2-5	CASSSVVSYQETQYF	TGTGCCAGCAGCTCGGTGGTATCGTACCAAGAGACCCAGTACTTC
few	-	TRBV10-3	TRBJ1-1	CAISDEVTQF	TGTGCCATCAGTGACGAGGTAACCCAATTT
-	-	TRBV11-3	TRBJ2-7	CASSPDSFSYEQYF	TGTGCCAGCAGCCCTGACAGTTTCTCCTACGAGCAGTACTTC
-	-	TRBV4-2	TRBJ2-7	CASSLRGEQYF	TGTGCCAGCAGCTTAAGAGGGGAGCAGTACTTC
-	TRBD1	TRBV5-1	TRBJ1-2	CASSLSETGSDGYTF	TGCGCCAGCAGCTTGAGTGAGACAGGGTCGGATGGCTACACCTTC
few	-	TRBV9	TRBJ2-5	CASSVGGLQETQYF	TGTGCCAGCAGCGTAGGGGGGCTCCAAGAGACCCAGTACTTC
-	TRBD1	TRBV7-2	TRBJ2-7	CASSSGTGAPYEQYF	TGTGCCAGCAGCTCCGGGACAGGGGCCCCCTACGAGCAGTACTTC
-	-	TRBV5-1	TRBJ1-2	CASSLEGGGQNGYTF	TGCGCCAGCAGCTTGGAGGGGGGCGGACAGAATGGCTACACCTTC
-	-	TRBV19	TRBJ2-4	CASSLGPRAKNIQYF	TGTGCCAGTAGTCTCGGACCTCGGGCCAAAAACATTCAGTACTTC
-	TRBD2	TRBV9	TRBJ2-1	CASTPGWGGTGTGYNEQFF	TGTGCCAGCACCCCGGGGTGGGGGGGGACTGGGACGGGATACAATGAGCAGTTCTTC
-	-	TRBV2	TRBJ2-3	CASSEVRPIGFTDTQYF	TGTGCCAGCAGTGAAGTTCGCCCTATCGGCTTCACAGATACGCAGTATTTT
-	-	TRBV6-5	TRBJ1-6	CASSYSGNSPLHF	TGTGCCAGCAGTTACTCGGGTAATTCACCCCTCCACTTT
-	TRBD1	TRBV9	TRBJ2-7	CASSVSPGTGAYEQYF	TGTGCCAGCAGCGTCTCCCCCGGGACAGGAGCCTACGAGCAGTACTTC
-	-	TRBV9	TRBJ2-7	CASSPGQSLNYEQYF	TGTGCCAGCAGCCCTGGACAGTCCCTCAATTACGAGCAGTACTTC
-	-	TRBV29-1	TRBJ2-4	CSVEDRRGAKNIQYF	TGCAGCGTTGAAGATCGTCGGGGAGCCAAAAACATTCAGTACTTC
-	TRBD1	TRBV27	TRBJ2-2	CASSLGQARNTGELFF	TGTGCCAGCAGTTTGGGACAGGCAAGGAACACCGGGGAGCTGTTTTTT
-	-	TRBV27	TRBJ1-6	CASSLLARDNSPLHF	TGTGCCAGCAGTTTATTGGCACGGGATAATTCACCCCTCCACTTT
-	-	TRBV18	TRBJ2-7	CASSPFAEANEQYF	TGTGCCAGCTCACCATTCGCAGAGGCCAACGAGCAGTACTTC
-	-	TRBV15	TRBJ2-2	CATSRDLLAVTGELFF	TGTGCCACCAGCAGAGATTTGTTAGCGGTCACCGGGGAGCTGTTTTTT
-	TRBD1	TRBV4-3	TRBJ1-4	CASSQARDRNNEKLFF	TGCGCCAGCAGCCAGGCTAGGGACAGGAATAATGAAAAACTGTTTTTT
-	-	TRBV7-2	TRBJ1-6	CASSFGGAPLHF	TGTGCCAGCAGCTTTGGGGGAGCCCCCCTCCACTTT
-	-	TRBV5-1	TRBJ2-5	CASSLLVGTRQETQYF	TGCGCCAGCAGCTTGCTTGTCGGGACTCGCCAAGAGACCCAGTACTTC
-	TRBD2	TRBV11-2	TRBJ2-1	CASSLERLAGYNEQFF	TGTGCCAGCAGCTTAGAAAGGCTAGCGGGGTACAATGAGCAGTTCTTC
-	-	TRBV6-5	TRBJ2-3	CASSYRTEGDTQYF	TGTGCCAGCAGTTACCGGACAGAGGGAGATACGCAGTATTTT
few	TRBD1	TRBV18	TRBJ1-6	CASSPGTEYNSPLHF	TGTGCCAGCTCACCTGGGACAGAATATAATTCACCCCTCCACTTT
-	-	TRBV19	TRBJ2-7	CASSGQASYEQYF	TGTGCCAGTAGTGGACAAGCCTCCTACGAGCAGTACTTC
-	-	TRBV6-1	TRBJ2-7	CASSEEGGLGYEQYF	TGTGCCAGCAGTGAAGAGGGCGGGTTGGGGTACGAGCAGTACTTC
-	-	TRBV11-2	TRBJ2-7	CASSLEPSSYEQYF	TGTGCCAGCAGCTTAGAGCCCAGCTCCTACGAGCAGTACTTC
-	TRBD1	TRBV18	TRBJ2-1	CASSHRDRAYNEQFF	TGTGCCAGCTCACACCGGGACAGAGCCTACAATGAGCAGTTCTTC
-	-	TRBV9	TRBJ2-3	CASSVGPVPDTQYF	TGTGCCAGCAGCGTAGGTCCAGTCCCAGATACGCAGTATTTT
-	-	TRBV29-1	TRBJ1-2	CSVEGGNNYGYTF	TGCAGCGTTGAAGGGGGGAATAACTATGGCTACACCTTC
-	TRBD1	TRBV9	TRBJ2-1	CASSVDRGFSSSYNEQFF	TGTGCCAGCAGCGTAGACAGGGGCTTTTCGAGCTCCTACAATGAGCAGTTCTTC
few	-	TRBV9	TRBJ1-2	CASSSRDVVPSNYGYTF	TGTGCCAGCAGCTCTCGGGACGTAGTCCCTTCTAACTATGGCTACACCTTC
few	-	TRBV7-2	TRBJ1-6	CASSLVGTGYSPLHF	TGTGCCAGCAGCTTAGTTGGGACCGGTTATTCACCCCTCCACTTT
-	TRBD1	TRBV6-6	TRBJ1-1	CASRWGQGGTEAFF	TGTGCCAGCAGATGGGGACAGGGTGGTACTGAAGCTTTCTTT
-	-	TRBV5-1	TRBJ2-7	CASSPRGRGGSYEQYF	TGCGCCAGCAGCCCGAGGGGCAGGGGCGGCTCCTACGAGCAGTACTTC
-	TRBD1	TRBV19	TRBJ2-1	CASKGWDRESGEQFF	TGTGCCAGTAAGGGATGGGACAGGGAGTCAGGTGAGCAGTTCTTC
-	-	TRBV2	TRBJ1-5	CASSEVEGVYQPQHF	TGTGCCAGCAGTGAAGTGGAAGGGGTATATCAGCCCCAGCATTTT
-	TRBD1	TRBV6-4	TRBJ2-6	CASSPRQGAGANVLTF	TGTGCCAGCAGCCCCCGGCAGGGGGCTGGGGCCAACGTCCTGACTTTC
-	-	TRBV4-2	TRBJ1-1	CASSLTGNTEAFF	TGTGCCAGCAGCCTCACAGGGAACACTGAAGCTTTCTTT
few	-	TRBV13	TRBJ2-7	CASSLGDSSYEQYF	TGTGCCAGCAGCTTAGGGGACTCGTCCTACGAGCAGTACTTC
-	-	TRBV7-3	TRBJ2-3	CASSDYRVTDTQYF	TGTGCCAGCAGCGACTACAGGGTCACAGATACGCAGTATTTT
few	-	TRBV9	TRBJ2-2	CASSGTGELFF	TGTGCCAGCAGCGGCACCGGGGAGCTGTTTTTT
-	TRBD2	TRBV5-1	TRBJ2-1	CASSLTLAGEGEQFF	TGCGCCAGCAGCTTAACGTTAGCGGGAGAGGGTGAGCAGTTCTTC
-	-	TRBV27	TRBJ1-3	CASSLSRGNTIYF	TGTGCCAGCAGTTTAAGTCGCGGAAACACCATATATTTT
-	-	TRBV7-3	TRBJ2-6	CASSTRASGANVLTF	TGTGCCAGCAGCACCAGAGCCTCTGGGGCCAACGTCCTGACTTTC